The 2 T cell receptor beta chains below come from one sample, sequenced in a study of T cell responses to AZD1222 COVID-19 vaccine. The protocol was immunoSEQ multiplex PCR, while the TCRdb copy is restricted to in-frame clones and leaves out a portion. The profile covers roughly 100,000 clones, with around 87% appearing a single time and under 3% taken by the ten largest. Material: peripheral blood, obtained on day 0 of AZD1222 vaccination. These receptors all stem from an adult in good health.

The V call is TRBV9, the J call TRBJ2-3; 11 positions agree with TRBD2. Germline-derived CDR1 and CDR2 are SGDLS and YYNGEE. Unmatched junction bases numbered 4, after V lost 0 bases and J lost 4 bases. This CDR3 comprises 16 residues. The CDR3, as DNA: TGTGCCAGCAGCGTAGGAGATAGCGGGGGGGCAGATACGCAGTATTTT. This sequence encodes CASSVGDSGGADTQYF.

V is TRBV6-2 or TRBV6-3 and J is TRBJ2-7; D not certain. Trimming took off 0 bases at V and 1 base at J, with 1 base between the two ends. Germline CDR1 reads MNHEY; CDR2 reads SVGEGT. CDR3 size: 12 residues. The CDR3 coding sequence is TGTGCCAGCAGTTACTCTTCCTACGAGCAGTACTTC. Amino acids: CASSYSSYEQYF.